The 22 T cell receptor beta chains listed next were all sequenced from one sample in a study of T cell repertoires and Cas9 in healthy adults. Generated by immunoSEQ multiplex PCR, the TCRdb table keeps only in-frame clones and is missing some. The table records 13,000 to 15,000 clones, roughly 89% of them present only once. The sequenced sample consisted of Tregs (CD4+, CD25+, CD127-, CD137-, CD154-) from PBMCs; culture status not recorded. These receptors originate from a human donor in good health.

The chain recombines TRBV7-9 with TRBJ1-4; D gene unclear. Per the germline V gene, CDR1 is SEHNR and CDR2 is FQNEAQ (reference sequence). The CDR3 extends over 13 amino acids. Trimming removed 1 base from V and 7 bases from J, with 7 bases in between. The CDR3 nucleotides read TGTGCCAGCAGCTTAGTTGGGCTTGAAAAACTGTTTTTT. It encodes CASSLVGLEKLFF. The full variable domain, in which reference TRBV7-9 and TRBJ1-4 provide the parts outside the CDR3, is DTGVSQNPRHKITKRGQNVTFRCDPISEHNRLYWYRQTLGQGPEFLTYFQNEAQLEKSRLLSDRFSAERPKGSFSTLEIQRTEQGDSAMYLCASSLVGLEKLFFGSGTQLSVL.

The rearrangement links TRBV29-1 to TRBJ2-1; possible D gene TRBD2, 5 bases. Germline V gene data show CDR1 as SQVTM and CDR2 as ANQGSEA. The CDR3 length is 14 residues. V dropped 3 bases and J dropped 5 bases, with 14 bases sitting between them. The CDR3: CSVDRGFLNNEQFF. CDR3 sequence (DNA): TGCAGCGTTGATAGAGGGTTCCTGAACAATGAGCAGTTCTTC.

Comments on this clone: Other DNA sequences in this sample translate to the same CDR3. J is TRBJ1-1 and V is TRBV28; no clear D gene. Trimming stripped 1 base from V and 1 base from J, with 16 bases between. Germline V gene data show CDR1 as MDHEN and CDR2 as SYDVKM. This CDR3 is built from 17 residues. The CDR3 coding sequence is TGTGCCAGCAGTTTATACTACCCCGACACCCGGAACACTGAAGCTTTCTTT. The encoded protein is CASSLYYPDTRNTEAFF. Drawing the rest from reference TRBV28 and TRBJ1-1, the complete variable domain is DVKVTQSSRYLVKRTGEKVFLECVQDMDHENMFWYRQDPGLGLRLIYFSYDVKMKEKGDIPEGYSVSREKKERFSLILESASTNQTSMYLCASSLYYPDTRNTEAFFGQGTRLTVV.

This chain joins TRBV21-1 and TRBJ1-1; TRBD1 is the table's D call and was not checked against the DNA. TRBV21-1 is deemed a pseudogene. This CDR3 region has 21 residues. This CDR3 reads CASSKVGVEGADDTLNTEAFF. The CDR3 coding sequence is TGTGCCAGCAGCAAAGTAGGGGTCGAGGGGGCAGACGACACCCTGAACACTGAAGCTTTCTTT.

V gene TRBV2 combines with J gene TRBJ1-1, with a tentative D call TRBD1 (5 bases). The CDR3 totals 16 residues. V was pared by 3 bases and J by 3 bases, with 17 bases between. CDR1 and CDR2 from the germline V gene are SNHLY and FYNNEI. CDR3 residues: CASSDPPRGRDTEAFF. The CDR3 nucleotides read TGTGCCAGCAGTGACCCCCCGAGGGGCCGAGACACTGAAGCTTTCTTT.

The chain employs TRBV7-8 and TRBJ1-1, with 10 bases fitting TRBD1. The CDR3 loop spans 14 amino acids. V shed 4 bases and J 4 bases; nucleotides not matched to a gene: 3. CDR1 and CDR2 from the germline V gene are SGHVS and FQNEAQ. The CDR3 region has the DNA TGTGCCAGCAGCTGGAGACAGGGGGCCACTGAAGCTTTCTTT. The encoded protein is CASSWRQGATEAFF.

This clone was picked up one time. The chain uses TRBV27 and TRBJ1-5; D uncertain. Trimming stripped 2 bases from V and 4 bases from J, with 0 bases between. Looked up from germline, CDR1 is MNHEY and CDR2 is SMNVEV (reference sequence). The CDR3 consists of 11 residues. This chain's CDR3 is CASSLNQPQHF. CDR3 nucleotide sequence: TGTGCCAGCAGTTTAAATCAGCCCCAGCATTTT.

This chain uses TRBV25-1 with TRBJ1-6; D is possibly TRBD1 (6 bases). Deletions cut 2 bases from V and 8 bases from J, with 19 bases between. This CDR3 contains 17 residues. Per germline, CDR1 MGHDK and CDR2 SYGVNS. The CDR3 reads CASSEPPFKDSYSPLHF. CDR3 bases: TGTGCCAGCAGTGAACCCCCGTTCAAGGACAGCTATTCACCCCTCCACTTT. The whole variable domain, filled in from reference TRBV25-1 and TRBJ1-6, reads EADIYQTPRYLVIGTGKKITLECSQTMGHDKMYWYQQDPGMELHLIHYSYGVNSTEKGDLSSESTVSRIRTEHFPLTLESARPSHTSQYLCASSEPPFKDSYSPLHFGNGTRLTVT.

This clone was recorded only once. The CDR3 DNA reads TGTGCCAGCAGTTACTCGAGTCGAAGGGGAGGGGGTGGCTACACCTTC. As protein: CASSYSSRRGGGGYTF. The rearrangement uses TRBV6-5 and TRBJ1-2, with a possible D match to TRBD1 (6 bases). Germline V CDR1 and CDR2: MNHEY, SVGAGI. Trimming left V 0 bases short and J 7 bases short, with 18 bases between. This CDR3 has 16 amino acids.

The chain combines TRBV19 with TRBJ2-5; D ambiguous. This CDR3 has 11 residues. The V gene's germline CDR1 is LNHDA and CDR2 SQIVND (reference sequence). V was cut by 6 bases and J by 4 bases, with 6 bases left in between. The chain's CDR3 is CASSNRETQYF. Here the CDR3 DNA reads TGTGCCAGTAGCAACAGAGAGACCCAGTACTTC.

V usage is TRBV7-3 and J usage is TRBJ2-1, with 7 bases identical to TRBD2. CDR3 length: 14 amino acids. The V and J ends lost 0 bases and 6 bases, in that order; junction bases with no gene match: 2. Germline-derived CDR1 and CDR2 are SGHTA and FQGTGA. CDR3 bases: TGTGCCAGCAGCTTAACGCCGGGGGGCAATGAGCAGTTCTTC. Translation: CASSLTPGGNEQFF.

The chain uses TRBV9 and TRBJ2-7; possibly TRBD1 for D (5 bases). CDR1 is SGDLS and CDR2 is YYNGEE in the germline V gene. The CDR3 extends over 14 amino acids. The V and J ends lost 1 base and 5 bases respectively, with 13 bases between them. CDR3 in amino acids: CASSVQGWGDEQYF. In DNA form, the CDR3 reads TGTGCCAGCAGCGTACAAGGATGGGGCGACGAGCAGTACTTC.

This chain's CDR3 is CASTTRDRDNSPLHF. The CDR3 nucleotides are TGTGCCAGCACCACCCGGGACAGAGATAATTCACCCCTCCACTTT. V is TRBV2 and J is TRBJ1-6; TRBD1 matches 7 bases. The CDR3 contains 15 residues. CDR1 is SNHLY and CDR2 is FYNNEI in the germline V gene. With 7 bases clipped from V and 5 bases from J, the junction kept 8 bases outside the gene matches.

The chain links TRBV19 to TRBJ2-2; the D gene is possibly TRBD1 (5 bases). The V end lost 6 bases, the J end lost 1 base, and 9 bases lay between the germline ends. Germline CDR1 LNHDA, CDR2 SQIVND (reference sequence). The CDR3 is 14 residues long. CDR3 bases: TGTGCCAGTAGCTATACAGGGAACACCGGGGAGCTGTTTTTT. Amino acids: CASSYTGNTGELFF.

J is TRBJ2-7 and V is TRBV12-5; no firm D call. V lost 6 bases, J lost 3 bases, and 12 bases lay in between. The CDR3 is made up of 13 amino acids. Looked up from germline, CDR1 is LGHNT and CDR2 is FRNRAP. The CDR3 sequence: CASGVDLHYEQYF. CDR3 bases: TGTGCTAGTGGCGTGGACCTACACTACGAGCAGTACTTC.

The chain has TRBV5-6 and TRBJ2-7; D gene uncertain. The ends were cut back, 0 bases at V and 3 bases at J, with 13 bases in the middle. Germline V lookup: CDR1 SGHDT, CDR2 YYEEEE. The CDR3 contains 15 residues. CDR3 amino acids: CASSLVEGRSYEQYF. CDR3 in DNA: TGTGCCAGCAGCTTGGTGGAAGGCAGGAGCTACGAGCAGTACTTC.

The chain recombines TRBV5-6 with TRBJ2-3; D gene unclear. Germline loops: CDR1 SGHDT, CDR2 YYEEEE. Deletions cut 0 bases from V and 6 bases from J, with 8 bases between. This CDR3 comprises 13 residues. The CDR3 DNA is TGTGCCAGCAGCTTGGCCGGGCTGGATACGCAGTATTTT. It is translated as CASSLAGLDTQYF. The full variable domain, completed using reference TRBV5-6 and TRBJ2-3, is DAGVTQSPTHLIKTRGQQVTLRCSPKSGHDTVSWYQQALGQGPQFIFQYYEEEERQRGNFPDRFSGHQFPNYSSELNVNALLLGDSALYLCASSLAGLDTQYFGPGTRLTVL.

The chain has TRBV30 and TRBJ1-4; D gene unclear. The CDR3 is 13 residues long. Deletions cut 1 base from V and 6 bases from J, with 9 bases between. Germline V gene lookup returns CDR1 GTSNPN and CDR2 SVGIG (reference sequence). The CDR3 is CAWSGRMDEKLFF. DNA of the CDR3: TGTGCCTGGAGTGGCAGGATGGATGAAAAACTGTTTTTT.

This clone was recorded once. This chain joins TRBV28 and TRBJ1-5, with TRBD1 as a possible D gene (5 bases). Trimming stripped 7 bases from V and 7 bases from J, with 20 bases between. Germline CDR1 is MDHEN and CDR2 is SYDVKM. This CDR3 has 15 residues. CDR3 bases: TGTGCCAGCACAACCTCAGGAAGGGGCGGACAGCCCCAGCATTTT. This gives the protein CASTTSGRGGQPQHF.

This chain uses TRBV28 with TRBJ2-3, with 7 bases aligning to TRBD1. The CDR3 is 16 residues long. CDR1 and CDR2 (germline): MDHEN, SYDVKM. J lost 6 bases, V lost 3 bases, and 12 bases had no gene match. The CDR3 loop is CASSFSYRGSGDTQYF. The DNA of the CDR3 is TGTGCCAGCAGTTTCTCCTACAGGGGTTCAGGCGATACGCAGTATTTT. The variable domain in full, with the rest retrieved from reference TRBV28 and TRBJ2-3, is DVKVTQSSRYLVKRTGEKVFLECVQDMDHENMFWYRQDPGLGLRLIYFSYDVKMKEKGDIPEGYSVSREKKERFSLILESASTNQTSMYLCASSFSYRGSGDTQYFGPGTRLTVL.

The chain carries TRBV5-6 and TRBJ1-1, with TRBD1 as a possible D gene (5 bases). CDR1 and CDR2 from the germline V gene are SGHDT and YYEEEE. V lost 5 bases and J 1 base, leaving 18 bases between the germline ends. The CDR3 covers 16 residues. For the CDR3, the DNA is TGTGCCAGCAGACCGCTCTTGGGACGGTCGAACACTGAAGCTTTCTTT. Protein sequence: CASRPLLGRSNTEAFF.

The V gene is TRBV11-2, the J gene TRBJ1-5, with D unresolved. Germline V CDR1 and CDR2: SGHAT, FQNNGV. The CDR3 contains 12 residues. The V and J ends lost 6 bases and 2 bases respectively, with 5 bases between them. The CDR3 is CASSRGNQPQHF. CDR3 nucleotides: TGTGCCAGCAGTAGGGGCAATCAGCCCCAGCATTTT.